This T cell receptor beta chain is drawn from a study of PD-1 blockade in classical Hodgkin lymphoma. All patients experienced relapse after autologous stem cell transplantation, and brentuximab vedotin exposure was variable. Sequencing was performed with immunoSEQ multiplex PCR; in TCRdb, only in-frame clones are kept and a portion is missing. The sample has 30,000 to 35,000 clones; approximately 80% are singletons. V shed 6 bases and J shed 4 bases, with 9 bases lying between them. The CDR3 sequence is 12 residues long. Germline CDR1 reads MDHEN; CDR2 reads SYDVKM. There are a few counts of this clone. Its antigen is unknown. General observations from the study: Compared with healthy donors, newly diagnosed patients reportedly showed lower baseline TCR diversity.

This TCR came from a human donor with classical Hodgkin lymphoma. This specimen was peripheral blood mononuclear cells (PBMCs), taken at baseline. This sequence joins TRBV28 and TRBJ1-1, with D unresolved. DNA of the CDR3: TGTGCCAGCAGATTACAGACCACTGAAGCTTTCTTT. This translates into CASRLQTTEAFF.